The 30 T cell receptor beta chains reported below all come from one sample, sequenced in a study of cytomegalovirus exposure and HLA in healthy donors. The assay was immunoSEQ multiplex PCR, and TCRdb's table has in-frame clones only and misses some. The table has about 110,000 clones, 88% seen once. Sequenced material: PBMCs. Every receptor here comes from a woman aged 18 to 35 in good health and CMV-seronegative.

This sequence joins TRBV29-1 and TRBJ1-1; TRBD1 matches 7 bases. The CDR3 loop spans 10 amino acids. Germline V gene data show CDR1 as SQVTM and CDR2 as ANQGSEA. V gave up 6 bases and J gave up 10 bases; unmatched junction bases: 5. DNA for the CDR3: TGCAGCGTGCTACAGGGGTTAGCTTTCTTT. It yields the protein CSVLQGLAFF.

The genes are TRBV27 and TRBJ2-5; 14 bases match TRBD2. The CDR3 has 15 residues. Germline V gene sequence: CDR1 MNHEY, CDR2 SMNVEV (reference sequence). The trim removed 10 bases at V and 4 bases at J, leaving 8 bases unmatched. This chain's CDR3 is CANPGTSGSIETQYF. The CDR3 coding sequence is TGTGCCAACCCGGGGACTAGCGGGAGCATAGAGACCCAGTACTTC.

The chain uses TRBV7-2 and TRBJ2-7; D unresolved. The germline gives CDR1 SGHTA, CDR2 FQGNSA. V lost 5 bases to trimming and J lost 3 bases, with 5 bases between them. The CDR3 loop spans 11 amino acids. The CDR3 loop reads CASSLYYEQYF. The CDR3, as DNA: TGTGCCAGCAGCCTATACTACGAGCAGTACTTC.

The chain employs TRBV7-7 and TRBJ2-1; 9 nucleotides agree with TRBD2. J gave up 9 bases and V 5 bases, and 14 bases lay outside the gene matches. The CDR3 is made up of 16 amino acids. Per the germline V gene, CDR1 is SSHAT and CDR2 is FNYEAQ (reference sequence). CDR3 DNA: TGTGCCAGCAGCCCCAGAGTGGGGCGGGGGGGTAGTGAGCAGTTCTTC. Translation: CASSPRVGRGGSEQFF.

Turning to this clone: One junction end does not reproduce the germline sequence, and a read error may be involved. V gene TRBV7-9 combines with J gene TRBJ1-4; D not resolved. CDR1 SEHNR and CDR2 FQNEAQ come from the germline V gene (reference sequence). The CDR3 loop spans 13 amino acids. The CDR3 nucleotides are TGTGCCAGCAGCTCCGGACTCTATGAAACACTGTTTTTT. Amino acids: CASSSGLYETLFF.

The V call is TRBV10-3, the J call TRBJ2-7; perhaps TRBD2 as D (5 bases). Germline V gene sequence: CDR1 ENHRY, CDR2 SYGVKD. The V gene lost 3 bases and the J gene lost 2 bases, with 11 bases spanning the gap. The CDR3 contains 14 residues. CDR3 in amino acids: CAISDTGRAYEQYF. The CDR3 DNA follows: TGTGCCATCAGTGATACGGGGAGAGCCTACGAGCAGTACTTC.

This sequence joins TRBV27 and TRBJ2-7; maybe TRBD2 (5 bases). The CDR3 contains 14 residues. Germline CDR1 and CDR2: MNHEY and SMNVEV (reference sequence). With 2 bases removed from V and 6 bases from J, the gap between germline ends came to 14 bases. CDR3: CASSLQRGVVEQYF. In DNA, the CDR3 is TGTGCCAGCAGTTTACAACGGGGAGTAGTCGAGCAGTACTTC.

The chain recombines TRBV7-2 with TRBJ2-1; 11 nucleotides align to TRBD2. The V and J ends lost 5 bases and 7 bases, in that order; junction bases with no gene match: 13. From germline, CDR1 is SGHTA and CDR2 FQGNSA. This CDR3 is 17 amino acids long. CDR3 sequence: CASSTRPLAGGGNEQFF. Written as DNA, the CDR3 is TGTGCCAGCAGCACCCGACCTTTAGCGGGAGGGGGGAATGAGCAGTTCTTC. Drawing the rest from reference TRBV7-2 and TRBJ2-1, the complete variable domain is GAGVSQSPSNKVTEKGKDVELRCDPISGHTALYWYRQSLGQGLEFLIYFQGNSAPDKSGLPSDRFSAERTGGSVSTLTIQRTQQEDSAVYLCASSTRPLAGGGNEQFFGPGTRLTVL.

The chain employs TRBV5-6 and TRBJ1-6; D gene unclear. The CDR3 sequence is 14 residues long. Trimming shortened V by 0 bases and J by 7 bases, and 8 bases separated the two germline ends. Germline V lookup: CDR1 SGHDT, CDR2 YYEEEE. The CDR3 region has the DNA TGTGCCAGCAGCTTGGGAGTAAACAATTCACCCCTCCACTTT. This translates into CASSLGVNNSPLHF.

The CDR3 loop reads CASSYAGGGTYEQYF. DNA of the CDR3: TGTGCCAGCAGTTATGCGGGCGGGGGGACCTACGAGCAGTACTTC. The gene calls are TRBV28 and TRBJ2-7, with 8 bases aligning to TRBD2. V trimming: 4 bases; J trimming: 2 bases; junction bases outside the gene matches: 7. Per the germline V gene, CDR1 is MDHEN and CDR2 is SYDVKM. This CDR3 comprises 15 residues.

V is TRBV28 and J is TRBJ1-1; D might be TRBD1 (5 bases). Germline V CDR1 and CDR2: MDHEN, SYDVKM. V was clipped by 4 bases and J by 6 bases, with 12 bases between them. This CDR3 spans 13 amino acids. For the CDR3, the DNA is TGTGCCAGCAGTTCAGGGAGGCGCGCTGAAGCTTTCTTT. It is translated as CASSSGRRAEAFF. Based on the CDR3 plus reference TRBV28 and TRBJ1-1, the full variable domain is DVKVTQSSRYLVKRTGEKVFLECVQDMDHENMFWYRQDPGLGLRLIYFSYDVKMKEKGDIPEGYSVSREKKERFSLILESASTNQTSMYLCASSSGRRAEAFFGQGTRLTVV.

J is TRBJ2-1 and V is TRBV11-2, with 10 bases aligning to TRBD2. Trimming at V came to 4 bases and at J to 3 bases, leaving 6 bases not matched to a gene. The germline V gene has CDR1 SGHAT and CDR2 FQNNGV. CDR3 length: 16 amino acids. CDR3 in amino acids: CASSSGLAAIYNEQFF. The CDR3 bases are TGTGCCAGCAGCTCCGGACTAGCGGCAATCTACAATGAGCAGTTCTTC. Full variable domain (rest looked up from reference TRBV11-2 and TRBJ2-1): EAGVAQSPRYKIIEKRQSVAFWCNPISGHATLYWYQQILGQGPKLLIQFQNNGVVDDSQLPKDRFSAERLKGVDSTLKIQPAKLEDSAVYLCASSSGLAAIYNEQFFGPGTRLTVL.

The rearrangement joins TRBV13 to TRBJ2-2; possible D gene TRBD2, 6 bases. Germline CDR1 and CDR2: PRHDT and FYEKMQ (reference sequence). The CDR3 loop spans 14 amino acids. The germline V and J ends were trimmed by 4 bases and 4 bases, with 10 bases remaining between them. CDR3 protein: CASSSGGATGELFF. CDR3 nucleotide sequence: TGTGCCAGCAGCTCCGGGGGTGCCACCGGGGAGCTGTTTTTT.

The V call is TRBV5-1, the J call TRBJ1-3; D might be TRBD1 (5 bases). V was trimmed by 2 bases and J by 8 bases, leaving 14 bases between them. The CDR3 is 14 residues long. Germline values: CDR1 SGHRS, CDR2 YFSETQ. CDR3 region: CASSFRQGEDTIYF. The CDR3 coding sequence is TGCGCCAGCAGCTTTCGGCAGGGTGAGGACACCATATATTTT.

The gene calls are TRBV5-4 and TRBJ1-2; no reliable D call. The CDR3 is made up of 15 amino acids. Germline CDR1 and CDR2: SGHNT and YYREEE (reference sequence). The V end lost 0 bases, the J end lost 4 bases, and 13 bases lay between the germline ends. The CDR3 DNA reads TGTGCCAGCAGCTTGGATCTTAACAGTCTCTATGGCTACACCTTC. It translates to CASSLDLNSLYGYTF.

This chain links TRBV6-4 with TRBJ1-4; D call uncertain. Deletions cut 3 bases from V and 4 bases from J, with 12 bases between. There are 15 residues in the CDR3. CDR1 and CDR2 from the germline V gene are MRHNA and SNTAGT. The CDR3: CASSDLGEYNEKLFF. In DNA form, the CDR3 reads TGTGCCAGCAGTGATCTCGGGGAGTATAATGAAAAACTGTTTTTT.

The chain recombines TRBV5-6 with TRBJ1-1, with TRBD1 matching over 10 bases. The CDR3 is 15 residues long. Germline-derived CDR1 and CDR2 are SGHDT and YYEEEE. The V and J ends lost 3 bases and 4 bases, in that order; junction bases with no gene match: 6. The CDR3 coding sequence is TGTGCCAGCAGCTCTGCCCGGACAGGGGGCACTGAAGCTTTCTTT. Protein: CASSSARTGGTEAFF. Complete variable domain (other parts from reference TRBV5-6 and TRBJ1-1): DAGVTQSPTHLIKTRGQQVTLRCSPKSGHDTVSWYQQALGQGPQFIFQYYEEEERQRGNFPDRFSGHQFPNYSSELNVNALLLGDSALYLCASSSARTGGTEAFFGQGTRLTVV.

The rearrangement joins TRBV2 to TRBJ1-1, with D hard to call. V was shortened by 7 bases and J by 2 bases, with 11 bases between the two germline ends. The CDR3 contains 13 residues. Germline CDR1 reads SNHLY; CDR2 reads FYNNEI. The CDR3 region is CASIYNYNTEAFF. Written as DNA, the CDR3 is TGTGCCAGCATATACAACTACAACACTGAAGCTTTCTTT.

The chain uses TRBV2 and TRBJ2-1; 7 nucleotides match TRBD2. Germline CDR1 and CDR2: SNHLY and FYNNEI. The J segment lost 0 bases and the V segment lost 4 bases, leaving 0 bases of the junction unmatched. The CDR3 extends over 14 amino acids. The CDR3 DNA follows: TGTGCCAGCAGTGGCGGGAGCTCCTACAATGAGCAGTTCTTC. Translation: CASSGGSSYNEQFF.

For the CDR3, the DNA is TGCGCCAGCAGCTTATCCGGGGGTGAGCAGTTCTTC. Protein product: CASSLSGGEQFF. The V and J genes are TRBV4-3 and TRBJ2-1; TRBD2 might be the D (6 bases). This CDR3 comprises 12 residues. Germline CDR1 is LGHNA and CDR2 is YSLEER. Between the trimmed V and J ends, which lost 5 bases and 9 bases, there was a span of 11 bases.

The rearrangement links TRBV7-3 to TRBJ2-2, with a weak D call TRBD2 (5 bases). The CDR3 covers 13 residues. Between the trimmed V and J ends, which lost 5 bases and 5 bases, there was a span of 9 bases. CDR1 and CDR2 (germline): SGHTA, FQGTGA. The CDR3 spells CASSPRGTGELFF. In DNA form, the CDR3 reads TGTGCCAGCAGCCCCCGGGGAACCGGGGAGCTGTTTTTT.

V gene TRBV7-2 combines with J gene TRBJ1-4; D is possibly TRBD1 (5 bases). V was cut by 5 bases and J by 0 bases, with 10 bases left in between. Per germline, CDR1 SGHTA and CDR2 FQGNSA. The CDR3 extends over 15 amino acids. The CDR3 nucleotides are TGTGCCAGCAGCCTAGACAGCACAACTAATGAAAAACTGTTTTTT. It encodes CASSLDSTTNEKLFF.

The chain employs TRBV11-2 and TRBJ1-1; possible D gene TRBD1, 6 bases. This CDR3 spans 14 amino acids. Germline CDR1 and CDR2: SGHAT and FQNNGV. V lost 4 bases, J lost 6 bases, and 15 bases lay in between. The CDR3 protein is CASSSQQGTAEAFF. CDR3 DNA: TGTGCCAGCAGCTCCCAACAGGGTACGGCTGAAGCTTTCTTT.

This chain joins TRBV5-1 and TRBJ2-5; 9 bases map to TRBD2. The germline gives CDR1 SGHRS, CDR2 YFSETQ. With 0 bases clipped from V and 4 bases from J, the junction kept 7 bases outside the gene matches. The CDR3 loop spans 16 amino acids. CDR3 sequence reads: CASSLERGAKGETQYF. For the CDR3, the DNA is TGCGCCAGCAGCTTGGAGCGGGGGGCGAAGGGAGAGACCCAGTACTTC.

The chain joins TRBV9 to TRBJ2-6, with D tentatively TRBD2 (6 bases). Germline lookup yields CDR1 SGDLS and CDR2 YYNGEE. The CDR3 runs to 18 residues. Trimming removed 0 bases from V and 2 bases from J, with 15 bases in between. This chain's CDR3 is CASSVGGGYLAGANVLTF. In nucleotides, the CDR3 is TGTGCCAGCAGCGTAGGGGGAGGCTACTTGGCTGGGGCCAACGTCCTGACTTTC.

The chain links TRBV9 to TRBJ2-7, with 8 bases lining up with TRBD2. V trimming: 0 bases; J trimming: 7 bases; junction bases outside the gene matches: 9. The CDR3 is 15 residues long. From germline, CDR1 is SGDLS and CDR2 YYNGEE. The CDR3: CASSVEDSGTLEQYF. For the CDR3, the DNA is TGTGCCAGCAGCGTAGAGGATAGCGGGACATTGGAGCAGTACTTC.

V and J are TRBV5-4 and TRBJ2-3, with 10 bases identical to TRBD1. Trimming took 4 bases from V and 6 from J; bases not matched to a gene: 14. Germline V gene data show CDR1 as SGHNT and CDR2 as YYREEE (reference sequence). The length of the CDR3 is 17 residues. CDR3 amino acids: CASSPRQGARGFDTQYF. The CDR3 DNA reads TGTGCCAGCAGCCCACGACAGGGGGCGAGGGGGTTCGATACGCAGTATTTT.

CDR3 bases: TGTGCCAGCTCACTTGGAAGAGCGGCTAGCGTCTCCTACGAGCAGTACTTC. It translates to CASSLGRAASVSYEQYF. The V call is TRBV18, the J call TRBJ2-7; possibly TRBD2 for D (6 bases). With 4 bases removed from V and 0 bases from J, the gap between germline ends came to 19 bases. The CDR3 loop spans 17 amino acids. CDR1 is KGHSH, CDR2 LQKENI, per germline.

CDR3 coding DNA: TGTGCCTGGAGTGACGGACAGGCTCCCACAGATACGCAGTATTTT. Its protein product is CAWSDGQAPTDTQYF. The chain is built from TRBV30 and TRBJ2-3; 7 nucleotides match TRBD1. Trimming cost V 1 base and J 2 bases; bases outside gene matches: 6. The CDR3 has 15 amino acids. In germline, CDR1 is GTSNPN, CDR2 SVGIG (reference sequence).

This chain links TRBV11-2 with TRBJ2-5; maybe TRBD2 (6 bases). V lost 10 bases and J lost 7, with 19 bases in between. The CDR3 is 13 residues long. The germline gives CDR1 SGHAT, CDR2 FQNNGV. CDR3 DNA: TGTGCCACCACGGGCGGGACTCTTGGGACCCAGTACTTC. Amino acid sequence: CATTGGTLGTQYF.